The 19 T cell receptor beta chains below were found in one sample sequenced in a study of CD8+ T cells in alopecia areata. cDNA prepared by RNA extraction and subsequent reverse transcription served as the template for sequencing. TCRdb's table, derived via immunoSEQ multiplex PCR, lists solely in-frame clones and lacks some. This sample carries 100,000 or so clones, about 60% of them seen once, and the ten largest clones take around 17%. Documented treatment: oral pan-JAK inhibitor, 5-10 mg twice daily. The source was CD8+ T cells sorted from blood, collected between weeks 55 and 65, from a patient treated with tofacitinib. The receptors derive from a human donor with alopecia areata.

The chain joins TRBV29-1 to TRBJ2-1; 12 bases are a match to TRBD2. CDR1 and CDR2 (germline): SQVTM, ANQGSEA. The CDR3 totals 16 residues. V lost 3 bases, J lost 2 bases, and 5 bases stayed unmatched. CDR3 bases: TGCAGCGTTGATTCTCTAGCGGGGGGGCCCTACAATGAGCAGTTCTTC. Its translation: CSVDSLAGGPYNEQFF.

There are a few counts of this clone. The same CDR3 also results from other DNA sequences found in this sample. The rearrangement uses TRBV5-1 and TRBJ2-5, with 10 bases identical to TRBD2. Unmatched junction bases numbered 1, after V lost 0 bases and J lost 2 bases. From germline, CDR1 is SGHRS and CDR2 YFSETQ. This CDR3 contains 15 residues. This chain's CDR3 is CASSLVLAGQETQYF. The CDR3 nucleotides read TGCGCCAGCAGCTTGGTACTAGCGGGGCAAGAGACCCAGTACTTC.

The rearrangement uses TRBV14 and TRBJ2-6, with D unclear. Trimming pared 1 base from V and 0 bases from J, leaving 4 bases between. Germline V CDR1 and CDR2: SGHDN, FVKESK. This CDR3 is 15 amino acids long. CDR3 nucleotides: TGTGCCAGCAGCCAAGCAGGCTCTGGGGCCAACGTCCTGACTTTC. Its protein is CASSQAGSGANVLTF.

The chain has TRBV29-1 and TRBJ2-3, with a possible D match to TRBD2 (5 bases). The length of the CDR3 is 14 residues. Germline V lookup: CDR1 SQVTM, CDR2 ANQGSEA. With 0 bases removed from V and 1 base from J, the gap between germline ends came to 8 bases. CDR3 in amino acids: CSVEDRGRTDTQYF. The CDR3 DNA reads TGCAGCGTTGAAGATCGAGGGCGCACAGATACGCAGTATTTT.

The rearrangement links TRBV7-9 to TRBJ1-2, with D possibly TRBD1 on 5 matching bases. Deletions cut 7 bases from V and 6 bases from J, with 33 bases between. Germline loops: CDR1 SEHNR, CDR2 FQNEAQ (reference sequence). The CDR3 is 19 residues long. The CDR3 DNA sequence: TGTGCCAGCACGCCCCTCGGGGTCGCAGGGAGATTAACTAGCGATGGCTACACCTTC. Encoded protein: CASTPLGVAGRLTSDGYTF.

V is TRBV6-8 and J is TRBJ2-3; possibly TRBD2 for D (5 bases). With 4 bases removed from V and 7 bases from J, the gap between germline ends came to 9 bases. In germline, CDR1 is MNHGY, CDR2 SAAAGT. This CDR3 has 12 amino acids. The CDR3 DNA reads TGTGCCAGCAGTTTTGGACTCTATACGCAGTATTTT. This sequence encodes CASSFGLYTQYF.

The rearrangement links TRBV6-6 to TRBJ2-1; no clear D. Looked up from germline, CDR1 is MNHNY and CDR2 is SVGAGI (reference sequence). Between the trimmed V and J ends, which lost 0 bases and 16 bases, there was a span of 16 bases. This CDR3 comprises 13 residues. CDR3 region: CASSYSSSVEYFF. CDR3 nucleotides: TGTGCCAGCAGTTACTCGTCCAGCGTCGAGTATTTCTTC.

In its sample, this clone was seen a few times. The chain joins TRBV10-3 to TRBJ1-2; D uncertain. The germline V and J ends were trimmed by 0 bases and 5 bases, with 19 bases remaining between them. Germline V gene lookup returns CDR1 ENHRY and CDR2 SYGVKD. This CDR3 has 17 residues. CDR3 sequence (DNA): TGTGCCATCAGTGAGTCGACTCGCGTGACACCTGCTTATGGCTACACCTTC. Protein product: CAISESTRVTPAYGYTF.

A few counts support this clone. The junction and the germline gene differ at one end; a read error may be behind it. The chain is built from TRBV10-2 and TRBJ2-7; tentative D call: TRBD2 (6 bases). The germline V gene encodes CDR1 WSHSY and CDR2 SAAADI. The length of the CDR3 is 11 residues. DNA for the CDR3: TGCGCCAGCAGTGAGGGAGGGGAGCGGTACTTC. Translated: CASSEGGERYF.

This clone was recorded a few times. The chain combines TRBV4-1 with TRBJ1-1; a possible D gene is TRBD1 (6 bases). The germline CDR1 and CDR2 sequences are MGHRA and YSYEKL. V shed 1 base and J shed 4 bases, with 13 bases lying between them. This CDR3 is 15 amino acids long. The CDR3 is CASSQAGQRGTEAFF. DNA for the CDR3: TGCGCCAGCAGCCAAGCCGGACAGCGGGGCACTGAAGCTTTCTTT.

V and J are TRBV7-9 and TRBJ2-1; the D gene is possibly TRBD2 (5 bases). This CDR3 spans 15 amino acids. Germline lookup yields CDR1 SEHNR and CDR2 FQNEAQ (reference sequence). V was cut by 0 bases and J by 0 bases, with 6 bases left in between. CDR3 nucleotide sequence: TGTGCCAGCAGCTTAGCCGCGGGCTCCTACAATGAGCAGTTCTTC. Translating it yields CASSLAAGSYNEQFF.

This chain links TRBV30 with TRBJ1-4; TRBD1 matches at 8 bases. The CDR3 contains 15 residues. CDR1 and CDR2 from the germline V gene are GTSNPN and SVGIG (reference sequence). V shed 3 bases and J 0 bases; nucleotides not matched to a gene: 3. The CDR3 sequence is CAWRTGVATNEKLFF. Written as DNA, the CDR3 is TGTGCCTGGAGGACAGGGGTAGCAACTAATGAAAAACTGTTTTTT.

This chain joins TRBV18 and TRBJ2-4; D is undetermined. The CDR3 runs to 21 residues. Trimming cost V 2 bases and J 0 bases, with 26 bases left between them. The germline V gene encodes CDR1 KGHSH and CDR2 LQKENI. The CDR3 is CASSPGYSRIALPLAKNIQYF. In DNA form, the CDR3 reads TGTGCCAGCTCACCAGGGTACAGTCGAATCGCATTGCCTTTAGCCAAAAACATTCAGTACTTC.

V gene TRBV5-6 combines with J gene TRBJ2-7, with D perhaps TRBD1 (7 bases). There are 17 residues in the CDR3. With 7 bases removed from V and 3 bases from J, the gap between germline ends came to 26 bases. CDR1 SGHDT and CDR2 YYEEEE come from the germline V gene. The CDR3 protein is CASQGGPHTPLNYEQYF. As DNA, the CDR3 is TGTGCCAGCCAGGGGGGCCCCCATACCCCCCTCAACTACGAGCAGTACTTC.

The table lists this clone with a few counts. V is TRBV7-9 and J is TRBJ2-1; 12 positions match TRBD2. The ends lost 4 bases at V and 0 bases at J; junction bases unmatched: 10. Germline V gene lookup returns CDR1 SEHNR and CDR2 FQNEAQ (reference sequence). CDR3 length equals 19 residues. The CDR3 region is CASSYSGTSGRSSYNEQFF. DNA for the CDR3: TGTGCCAGCAGCTATTCCGGGACTAGCGGGCGGAGCTCCTACAATGAGCAGTTCTTC.

This sequence joins TRBV9 and TRBJ1-1; unclear D gene. Germline V CDR1 and CDR2: SGDLS, YYNGEE. CDR3 length equals 13 residues. V was cut by 3 bases and J by 4 bases, with 10 bases left in between. The CDR3 sequence is CASSGLRSTEAFF. The CDR3 DNA reads as TGTGCCAGCAGCGGTCTCAGGTCCACTGAAGCTTTCTTT.

The genes are TRBV28 and TRBJ2-1, with a weak D call TRBD2 (6 bases). Germline lookup yields CDR1 MDHEN and CDR2 SYDVKM. The length of the CDR3 is 13 residues. The V end lost 8 bases, the J end lost 12 bases, and 20 bases lay between the germline ends. CDR3: CASGDWSLGRQFF. In nucleotides, the CDR3 is TGTGCCAGCGGGGACTGGTCGTTAGGGAGGCAGTTCTTC.

This clone was seen more than once but under ten times. This chain links TRBV15 with TRBJ2-4; D is uncertain. The germline V gene has CDR1 LNHNV and CDR2 YYDKDF (reference sequence). The CDR3 spans 17 residues. V gave up 3 bases and J gave up 1 base, with 16 bases separating them. This CDR3 reads CATSSHRAPRAKNIQYF. As DNA, the CDR3 is TGTGCCACCAGCAGTCACCGGGCCCCTCGGGCCAAAAACATTCAGTACTTC.

This clone was detected only a few times. This rearrangement joins TRBV5-1 to TRBJ1-2; 7 bases line up with TRBD1. Germline V CDR1 and CDR2: SGHRS, YFSETQ. Trimming removed 3 bases from V and 4 bases from J; junction bases left unmatched: 15. This CDR3 has 17 amino acids. This CDR3 reads CASSSEEKTGYTYGYTF. The CDR3 nucleotides read TGCGCCAGCAGCTCAGAGGAAAAGACAGGGTATACCTATGGCTACACCTTC.